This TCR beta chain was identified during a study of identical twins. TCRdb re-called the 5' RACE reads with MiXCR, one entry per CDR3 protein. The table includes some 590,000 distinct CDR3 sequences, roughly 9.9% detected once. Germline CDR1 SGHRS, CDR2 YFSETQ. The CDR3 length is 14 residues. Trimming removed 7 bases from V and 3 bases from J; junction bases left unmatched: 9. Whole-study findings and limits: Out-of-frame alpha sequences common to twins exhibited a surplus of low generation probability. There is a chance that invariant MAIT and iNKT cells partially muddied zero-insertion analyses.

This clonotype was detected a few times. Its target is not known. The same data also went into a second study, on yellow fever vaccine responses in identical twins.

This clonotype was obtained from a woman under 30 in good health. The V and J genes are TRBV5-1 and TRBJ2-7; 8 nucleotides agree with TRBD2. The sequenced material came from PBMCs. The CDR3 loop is CASHDAGGIYEQYF. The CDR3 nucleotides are TGCGCCAGCCATGATGCGGGGGGCATCTACGAGCAGTACTTC. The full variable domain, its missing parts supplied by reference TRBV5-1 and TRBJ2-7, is KAGVTQTPRYLIKTRGQQVTLSCSPISGHRSVSWYQQTPGQGLQFLFEYFSETQRNKGNFPGRFSGRQFSNSRSEMNVSTLELGDSALYLCASHDAGGIYEQYFGPGTRLTVT.